The present TCR beta chain was sequenced within a study of T cell responses to AZD1222 COVID-19 vaccine. From germline, CDR1 is SGHRS and CDR2 YFSETQ. V lost 1 base to trimming and J lost 3 bases, with 5 bases between them. This CDR3 region has 12 residues. The method was immunoSEQ multiplex PCR; TCRdb's version includes in-frame clones alone and lacks a portion of them. The data contain some 100,000 clones, about 87% of them singletons. The origin of this receptor is an adult in good health. The sample here was peripheral blood, taken on day 0 of AZD1222 vaccination. The chain couples TRBV5-1 to TRBJ2-7; no clear D. The CDR3 region is CASSLISYEQYF. The CDR3 DNA is TGCGCCAGCAGCTTGATCAGCTACGAGCAGTACTTC.